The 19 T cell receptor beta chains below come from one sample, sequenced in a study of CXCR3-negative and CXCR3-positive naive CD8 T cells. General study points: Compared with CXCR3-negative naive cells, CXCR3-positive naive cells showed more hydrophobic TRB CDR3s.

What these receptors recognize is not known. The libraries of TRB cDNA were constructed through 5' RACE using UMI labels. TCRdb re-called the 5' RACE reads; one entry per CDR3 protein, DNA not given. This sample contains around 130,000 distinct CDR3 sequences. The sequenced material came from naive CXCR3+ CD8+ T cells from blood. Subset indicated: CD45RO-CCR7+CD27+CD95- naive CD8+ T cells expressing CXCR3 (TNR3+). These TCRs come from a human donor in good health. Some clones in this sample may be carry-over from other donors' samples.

The CDR3 is CASSGSSYNEQFF. V usage is TRBV2 and J usage is TRBJ2-1. Per germline, CDR1 SNHLY and CDR2 FYNNEI. This CDR3 has 13 residues.

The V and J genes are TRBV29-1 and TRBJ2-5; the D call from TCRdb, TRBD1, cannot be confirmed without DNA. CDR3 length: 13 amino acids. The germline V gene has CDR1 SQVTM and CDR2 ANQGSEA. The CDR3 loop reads CSVDGGIQETQYF.

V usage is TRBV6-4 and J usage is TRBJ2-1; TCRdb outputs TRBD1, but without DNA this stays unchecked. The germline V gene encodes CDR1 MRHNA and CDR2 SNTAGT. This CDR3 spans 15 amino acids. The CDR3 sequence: CASSDGTGLNNEQFF.

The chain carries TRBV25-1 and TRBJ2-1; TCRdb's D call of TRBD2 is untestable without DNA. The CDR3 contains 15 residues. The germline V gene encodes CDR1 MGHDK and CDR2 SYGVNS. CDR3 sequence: CASSGPSGGPGEQFF.

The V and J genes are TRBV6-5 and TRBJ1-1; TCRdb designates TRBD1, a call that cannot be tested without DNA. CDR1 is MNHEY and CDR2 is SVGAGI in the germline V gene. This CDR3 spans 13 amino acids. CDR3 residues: CASSYQGWAEAFF.

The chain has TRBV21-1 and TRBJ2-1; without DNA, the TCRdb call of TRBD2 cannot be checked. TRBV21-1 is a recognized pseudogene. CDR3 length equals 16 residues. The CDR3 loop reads CASSNRREGSYNEQFF.

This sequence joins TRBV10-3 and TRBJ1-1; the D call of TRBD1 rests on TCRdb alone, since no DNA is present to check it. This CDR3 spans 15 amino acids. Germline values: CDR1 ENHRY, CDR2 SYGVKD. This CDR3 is CAIRPKQPSGTEAFF.

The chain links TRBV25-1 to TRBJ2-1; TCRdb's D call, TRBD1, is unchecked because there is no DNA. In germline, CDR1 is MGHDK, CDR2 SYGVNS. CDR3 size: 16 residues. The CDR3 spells CASSEPPRGGYNEQFF.

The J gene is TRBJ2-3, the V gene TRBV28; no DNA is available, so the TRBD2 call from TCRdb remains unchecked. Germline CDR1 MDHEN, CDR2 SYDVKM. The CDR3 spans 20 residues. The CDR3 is CASTLGGTSGRYTSTDTQYF.

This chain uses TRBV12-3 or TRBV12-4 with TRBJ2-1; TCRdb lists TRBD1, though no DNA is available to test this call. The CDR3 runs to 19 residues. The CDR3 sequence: CASAPSGTGVTSSYNEQFF.

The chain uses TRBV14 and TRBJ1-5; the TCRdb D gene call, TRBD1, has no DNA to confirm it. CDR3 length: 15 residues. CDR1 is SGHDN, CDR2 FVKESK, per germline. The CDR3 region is CASSRTGVGNQPQHF.

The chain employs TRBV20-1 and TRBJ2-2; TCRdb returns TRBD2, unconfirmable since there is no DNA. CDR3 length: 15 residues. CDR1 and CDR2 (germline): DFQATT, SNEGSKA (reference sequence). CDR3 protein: CSAVSGGADTGELFF.

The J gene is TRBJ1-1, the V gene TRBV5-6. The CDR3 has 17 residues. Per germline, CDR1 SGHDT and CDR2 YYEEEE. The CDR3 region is CASSLRRHMALDTEAFF.

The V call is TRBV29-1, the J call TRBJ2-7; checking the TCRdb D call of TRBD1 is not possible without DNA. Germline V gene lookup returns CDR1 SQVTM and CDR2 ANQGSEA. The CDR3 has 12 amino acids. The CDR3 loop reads CSVGQAGYEQYF.

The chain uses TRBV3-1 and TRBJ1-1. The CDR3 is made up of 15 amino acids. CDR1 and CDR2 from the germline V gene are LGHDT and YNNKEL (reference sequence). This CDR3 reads CASSQYEALGTEAFF.

CDR3 in amino acids: CSVEGGAGELFF. The chain combines TRBV29-1 with TRBJ2-2; the D gene TCRdb calls, TRBD1, cannot be checked with no DNA. The germline V gene has CDR1 SQVTM and CDR2 ANQGSEA. The CDR3 is 12 amino acids.

CDR3 residues: CASSLTYNEQFF. V gene TRBV28 combines with J gene TRBJ2-1. The length of the CDR3 is 12 residues. From germline, CDR1 is MDHEN and CDR2 SYDVKM.

The CDR3 reads CASSLLAVGKDTQYF. The chain carries TRBV6-5 and TRBJ2-3; TCRdb lists TRBD2, though no DNA is available to test this call. This CDR3 spans 15 amino acids. Germline CDR1 reads MNHEY; CDR2 reads SVGAGI.

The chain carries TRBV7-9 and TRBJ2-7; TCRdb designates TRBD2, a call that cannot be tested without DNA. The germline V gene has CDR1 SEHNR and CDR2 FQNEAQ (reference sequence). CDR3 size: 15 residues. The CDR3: CASSSSLAGVYEQYF. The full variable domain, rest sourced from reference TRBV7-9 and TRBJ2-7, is DTGVSQNPRHKITKRGQNVTFRCDPISEHNRLYWYRQTLGQGPEFLTYFQNEAQLEKSRLLSDRFSAERPKGSFSTLEIQRTEQGDSAMYLCASSSSLAGVYEQYFGPGTRLTVT.